This T cell receptor (beta chain) derives from a study of cytomegalovirus exposure and HLA in healthy donors. Germline assignment: CDR1 ENHRY and CDR2 SYGVKD. This CDR3 is 17 amino acids long. A note on this clone: Its target is unknown.

Study-level points and caveats: It was 164 TCR beta chains that were listed as cytomegalovirus-associated. It was reported in a later analysis that an Asian-associated ancestry cluster showed fewer N-insertions than the 666-donor mean. In vitro, three CMV-associated chains proved specific for CMV antigens.

The primer mix had 60 Vbeta and 13 Jbeta primers. Only in-frame clones appear in the TCRdb table, and some are missing; sequencing was by immunoSEQ multiplex PCR. This sample has about 90,000 clones; 70% to 75% occur once, and the top ten carry 15% to 20%. The origin of this receptor is a woman younger than 35 in good health and CMV-seropositive. The sequencing input was PBMCs. The rearrangement uses TRBV10-3 and TRBJ2-5; TRBD2 agrees at 13 bases. The DNA end is a closer match to TRBJ2-7, so the J assignment may be wrong. The CDR3 spells CAISESKLAGGIYEQYF. CDR3 coding DNA: TGTGCCATCAGTGAGTCGAAACTAGCGGGAGGGATTTACGAGCAGTACTTC.